Described below is a single T cell receptor beta chain sequence and its context. CDR3 length equals 15 residues. With V trimmed by 6 bases and J by 4 bases, 7 bases remained unmatched. Germline loops: CDR1 MNHEY, CDR2 SMNVEV (reference sequence). This record belongs to a study of T cell changes during pregnancy in multiple sclerosis. The protocol was immunoSEQ multiplex PCR, while the TCRdb copy is restricted to in-frame clones and leaves out a portion. The table includes some 21,000 clones, around nine tenths detected once. This TCR was sampled from a female donor in good health, enrolled as a control in a pregnancy study. The rearrangement uses TRBV27 and TRBJ1-5; 9 positions agree with TRBD1. The material sequenced was CD8+ T cells from peripheral blood mononuclear cells, taken in the second trimester of pregnancy. The CDR3 DNA is TGTGCCAGCAGAGCCGGGACAGGGTTAAATCAGCCCCAGCATTTT. Its translation: CASRAGTGLNQPQHF.